This T cell receptor beta chain is drawn from a study of T cell responses to AZD1222 COVID-19 vaccine. Study-wide results and caveats: Clonal diversity may have been underestimated, and the donors were mostly white British, with more females than males. It was only six AZD1222 recipients who were seropositive at baseline. Scientists sampled the repertoires only once the peak T cell response had passed.

Libraries were prepared by immunoSEQ multiplex PCR; TCRdb keeps only in-frame clonotypes and omits some of them. The data show 150,000 to 200,000 clones, with 80% to 95% seen just once and about 1.8% held by the top ten. CDR3 size: 12 residues. Germline V gene lookup returns CDR1 SGHAT and CDR2 FQDESV (reference sequence). Trimming stripped 0 bases from V and 11 bases from J, with 10 bases between. Pooled together were second doses at about 4 or about 12 weeks. Regarding this clone: What it binds is unknown.

The chain uses TRBV11-1 and TRBJ1-1; D not certain. This TCR was sampled from an adult who received the AZD1222 COVID-19 vaccine. The sample in question was peripheral blood, obtained 28 days after the second AZD1222 dose. The chain's CDR3 is CASSLAKGIAFF. In DNA form, the CDR3 reads TGTGCCAGCAGCTTAGCGAAAGGGATCGCTTTCTTT.